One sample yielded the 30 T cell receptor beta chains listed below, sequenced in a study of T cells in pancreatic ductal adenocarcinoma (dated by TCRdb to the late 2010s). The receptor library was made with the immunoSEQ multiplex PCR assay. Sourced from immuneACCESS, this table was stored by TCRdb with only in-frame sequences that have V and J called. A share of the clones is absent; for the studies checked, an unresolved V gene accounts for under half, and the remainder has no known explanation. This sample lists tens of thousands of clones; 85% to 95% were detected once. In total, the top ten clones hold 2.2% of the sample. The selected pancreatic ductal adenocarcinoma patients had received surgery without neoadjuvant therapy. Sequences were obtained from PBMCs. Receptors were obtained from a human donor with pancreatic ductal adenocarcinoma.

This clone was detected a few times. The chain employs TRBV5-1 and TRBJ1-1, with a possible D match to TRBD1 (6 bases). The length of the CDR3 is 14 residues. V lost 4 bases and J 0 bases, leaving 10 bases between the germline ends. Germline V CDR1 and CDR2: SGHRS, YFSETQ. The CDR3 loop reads CASSVGQLNTEAFF. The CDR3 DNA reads TGCGCCAGCAGCGTCGGACAGCTGAACACTGAAGCTTTCTTT.

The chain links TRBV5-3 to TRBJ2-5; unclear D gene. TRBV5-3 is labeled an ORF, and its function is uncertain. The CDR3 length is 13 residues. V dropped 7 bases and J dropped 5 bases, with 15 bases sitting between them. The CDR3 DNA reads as TGTGCCAGAGCCTTGGGTCCCCCCGAGACCCAGTACTTC. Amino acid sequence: CARALGPPETQYF.

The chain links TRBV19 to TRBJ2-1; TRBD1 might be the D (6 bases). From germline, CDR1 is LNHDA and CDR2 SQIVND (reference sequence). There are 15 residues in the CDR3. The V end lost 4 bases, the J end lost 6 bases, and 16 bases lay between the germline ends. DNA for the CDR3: TGTGCCAGTAGTACTGGGGGCACTAAGCGCAATGAGCAGTTCTTC. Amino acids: CASSTGGTKRNEQFF.

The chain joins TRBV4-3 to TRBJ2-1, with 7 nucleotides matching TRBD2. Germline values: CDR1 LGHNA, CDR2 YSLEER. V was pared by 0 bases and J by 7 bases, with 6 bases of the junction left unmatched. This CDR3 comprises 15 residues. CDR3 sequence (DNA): TGCGCCAGCAGCCAAGATAGGTTCGGGGGGAATGAGCAGTTCTTC. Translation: CASSQDRFGGNEQFF.

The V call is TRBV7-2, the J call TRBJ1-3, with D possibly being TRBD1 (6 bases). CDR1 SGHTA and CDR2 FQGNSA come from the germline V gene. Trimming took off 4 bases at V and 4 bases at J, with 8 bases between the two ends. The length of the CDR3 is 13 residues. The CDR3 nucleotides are TGTGCCAGCAGCTATACAGGGGGAAACACCATATATTTT. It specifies CASSYTGGNTIYF. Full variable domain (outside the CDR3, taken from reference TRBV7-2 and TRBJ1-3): GAGVSQSPSNKVTEKGKDVELRCDPISGHTALYWYRQSLGQGLEFLIYFQGNSAPDKSGLPSDRFSAERTGGSVSTLTIQRTQQEDSAVYLCASSYTGGNTIYFGEGSWLTVV.

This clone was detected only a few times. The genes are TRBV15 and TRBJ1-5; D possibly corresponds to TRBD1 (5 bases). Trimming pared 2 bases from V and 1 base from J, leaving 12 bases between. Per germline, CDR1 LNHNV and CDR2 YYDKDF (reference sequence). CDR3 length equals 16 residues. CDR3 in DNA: TGTGCCACCAGCAGATCAAGGGGTTGGAGCAATCAGCCCCAGCATTTT. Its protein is CATSRSRGWSNQPQHF. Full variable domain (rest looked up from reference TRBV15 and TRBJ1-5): DAMVIQNPRYQVTQFGKPVTLSCSQTLNHNVMYWYQQKSSQAPKLLFHYYDKDFNNEADTPDNFQSRRPNTSFCFLDIRSPGLGDTAMYLCATSRSRGWSNQPQHFGDGTRLSIL.

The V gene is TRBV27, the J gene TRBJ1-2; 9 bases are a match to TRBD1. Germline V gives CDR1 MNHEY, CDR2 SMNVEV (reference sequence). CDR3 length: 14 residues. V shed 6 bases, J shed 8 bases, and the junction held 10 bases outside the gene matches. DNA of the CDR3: TGTGCCAGCAGCCGAGCCGACAGGGGGAGCGGCTACACCTTC. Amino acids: CASSRADRGSGYTF.

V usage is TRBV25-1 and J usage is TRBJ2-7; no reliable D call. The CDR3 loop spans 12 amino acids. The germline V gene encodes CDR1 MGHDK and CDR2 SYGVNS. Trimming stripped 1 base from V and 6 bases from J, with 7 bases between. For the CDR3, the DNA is TGTGCCAGCAGTGAATCCTTTAGCGAGCAGTACTTC. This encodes CASSESFSEQYF.

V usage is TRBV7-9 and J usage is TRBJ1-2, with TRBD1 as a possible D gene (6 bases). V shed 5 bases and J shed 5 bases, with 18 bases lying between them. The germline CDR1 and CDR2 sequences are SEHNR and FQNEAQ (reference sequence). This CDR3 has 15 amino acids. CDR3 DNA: TGTGCCAGCAGCGAAGGGACACGGAGTAGGTATGGCTACACCTTC. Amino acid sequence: CASSEGTRSRYGYTF.

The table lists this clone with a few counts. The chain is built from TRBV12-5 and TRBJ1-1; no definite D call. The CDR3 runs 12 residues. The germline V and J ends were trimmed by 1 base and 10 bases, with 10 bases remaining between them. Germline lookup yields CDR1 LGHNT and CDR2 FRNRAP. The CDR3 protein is CASGLGKLAAFF. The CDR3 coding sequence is TGTGCTAGTGGTTTGGGTAAGCTGGCAGCTTTCTTT.

DNA for the CDR3: TGCAGCGTTGACAGGGGGCTGGCCACCGGGGAGCTGTTTTTT. It is translated as CSVDRGLATGELFF. V usage is TRBV29-1 and J usage is TRBJ2-2; 8 bases align to TRBD1. Germline lookup yields CDR1 SQVTM and CDR2 ANQGSEA. The V segment lost 3 bases and the J segment 4 bases; nucleotides outside the gene matches: 4. This CDR3 contains 14 residues.

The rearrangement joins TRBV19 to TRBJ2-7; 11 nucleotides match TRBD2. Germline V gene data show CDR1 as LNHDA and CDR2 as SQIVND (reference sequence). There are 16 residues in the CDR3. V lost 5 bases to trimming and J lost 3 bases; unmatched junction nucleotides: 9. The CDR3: CASSLTSGTHYYEQYF. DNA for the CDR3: TGTGCCAGTAGTTTGACTAGCGGGACCCACTACTACGAGCAGTACTTC. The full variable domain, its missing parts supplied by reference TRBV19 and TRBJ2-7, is DGGITQSPKYLFRKEGQNVTLSCEQNLNHDAMYWYRQDPGQGLRLIYYSQIVNDFQKGDIAEGYSVSREKKESFPLTVTSAQKNPTAFYLCASSLTSGTHYYEQYFGPGTRLTVT.

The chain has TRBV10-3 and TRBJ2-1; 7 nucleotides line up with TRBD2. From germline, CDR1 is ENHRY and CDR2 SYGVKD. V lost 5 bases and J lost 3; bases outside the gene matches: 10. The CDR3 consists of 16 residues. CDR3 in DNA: TGTGCCATCAGTACCCTCTTTGCGGGAGACTACAATGAGCAGTTCTTC. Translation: CAISTLFAGDYNEQFF.

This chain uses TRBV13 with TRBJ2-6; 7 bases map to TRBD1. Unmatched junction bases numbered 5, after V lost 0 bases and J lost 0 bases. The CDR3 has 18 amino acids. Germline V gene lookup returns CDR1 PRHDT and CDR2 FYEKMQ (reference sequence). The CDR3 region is CASSLGLYRGSGANVLTF. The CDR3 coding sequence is TGTGCCAGCAGCTTAGGCCTCTACAGGGGCTCTGGGGCCAACGTCCTGACTTTC.

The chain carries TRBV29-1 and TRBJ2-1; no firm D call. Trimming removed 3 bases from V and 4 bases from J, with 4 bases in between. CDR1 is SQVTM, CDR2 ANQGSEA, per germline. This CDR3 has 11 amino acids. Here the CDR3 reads CSVEYYNEQFF. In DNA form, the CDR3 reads TGCAGCGTTGAGTATTACAATGAGCAGTTCTTC.

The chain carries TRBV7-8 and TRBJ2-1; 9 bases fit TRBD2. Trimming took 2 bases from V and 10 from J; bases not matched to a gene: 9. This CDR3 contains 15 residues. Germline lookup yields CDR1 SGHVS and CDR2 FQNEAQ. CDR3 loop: CASSLSREGLREQFF. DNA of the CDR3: TGTGCCAGCAGCTTATCGCGGGAGGGCCTTAGGGAGCAGTTCTTC.

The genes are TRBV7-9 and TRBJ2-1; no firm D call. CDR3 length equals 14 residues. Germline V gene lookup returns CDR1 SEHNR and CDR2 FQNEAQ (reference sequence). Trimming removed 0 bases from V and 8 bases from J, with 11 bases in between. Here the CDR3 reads CASSLALIAHEQFF. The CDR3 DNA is TGTGCCAGCAGCTTAGCGCTCATAGCCCATGAGCAGTTCTTC.

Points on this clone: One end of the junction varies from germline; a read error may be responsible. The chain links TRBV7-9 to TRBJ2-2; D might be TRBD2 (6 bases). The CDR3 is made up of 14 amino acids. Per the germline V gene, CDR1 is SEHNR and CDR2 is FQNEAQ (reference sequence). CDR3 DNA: TGTGCCGGCAGTAGCGGAGCGAACACCGGGGAGCTGTTTTTT. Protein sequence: CAGSSGANTGELFF.

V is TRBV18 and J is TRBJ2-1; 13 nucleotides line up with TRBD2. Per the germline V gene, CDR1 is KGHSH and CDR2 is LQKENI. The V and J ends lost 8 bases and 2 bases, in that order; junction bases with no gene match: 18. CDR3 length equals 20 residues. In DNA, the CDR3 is TGTGCCAGCCATGAACCCTTGACTAGCGGGAGGTTTAGAACCTACAATGAGCAGTTCTTC. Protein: CASHEPLTSGRFRTYNEQFF.

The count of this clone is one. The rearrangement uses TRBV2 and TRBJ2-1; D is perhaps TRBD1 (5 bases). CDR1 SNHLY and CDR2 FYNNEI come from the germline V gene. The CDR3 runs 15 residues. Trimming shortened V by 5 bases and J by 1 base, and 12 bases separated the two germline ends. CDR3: CASSLQGASYNEQFF. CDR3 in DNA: TGTGCCAGCAGTCTTCAGGGTGCTTCCTACAATGAGCAGTTCTTC.

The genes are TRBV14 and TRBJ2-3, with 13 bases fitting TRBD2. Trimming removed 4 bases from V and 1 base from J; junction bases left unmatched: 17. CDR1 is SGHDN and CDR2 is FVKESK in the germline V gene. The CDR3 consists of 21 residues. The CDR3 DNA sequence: TGTGCCAGCAGCCCCCTGAGGGGACTAGCGGGACAGCATAGTGGCACAGATACGCAGTATTTT. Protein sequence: CASSPLRGLAGQHSGTDTQYF.

The CDR3 nucleotides read TGCGCCAGCAGCTCTGGACAGGGATTGTGGGAGCAGTACTTC. Translation gives CASSSGQGLWEQYF. This chain links TRBV5-1 with TRBJ2-7; 8 bases agree with TRBD1. The V segment lost 3 bases and the J segment 7 bases; nucleotides outside the gene matches: 9. The CDR3 totals 14 residues. Looked up from germline, CDR1 is SGHRS and CDR2 is YFSETQ.

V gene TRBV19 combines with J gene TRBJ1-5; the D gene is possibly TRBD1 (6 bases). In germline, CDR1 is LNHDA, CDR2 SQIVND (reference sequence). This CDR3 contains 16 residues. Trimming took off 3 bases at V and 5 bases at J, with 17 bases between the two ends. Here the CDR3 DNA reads TGTGCCAGTAGTATCTCACAGGGCCTACCGTATCAGCCCCAGCATTTT. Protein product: CASSISQGLPYQPQHF.

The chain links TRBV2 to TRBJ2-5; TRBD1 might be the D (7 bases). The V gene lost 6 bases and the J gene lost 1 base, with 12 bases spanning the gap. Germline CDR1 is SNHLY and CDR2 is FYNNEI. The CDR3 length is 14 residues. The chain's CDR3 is CASSGGQLQETQYF. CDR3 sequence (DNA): TGTGCCAGCAGCGGGGGACAGCTCCAAGAGACCCAGTACTTC.

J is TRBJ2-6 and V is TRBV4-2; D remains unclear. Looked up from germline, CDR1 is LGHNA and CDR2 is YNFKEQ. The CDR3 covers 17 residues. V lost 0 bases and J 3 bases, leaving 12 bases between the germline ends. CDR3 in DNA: TGTGCCAGCAGCCAAGAGCTTGGTAGAAGTGGGGCCAACGTCCTGACTTTC. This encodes CASSQELGRSGANVLTF.

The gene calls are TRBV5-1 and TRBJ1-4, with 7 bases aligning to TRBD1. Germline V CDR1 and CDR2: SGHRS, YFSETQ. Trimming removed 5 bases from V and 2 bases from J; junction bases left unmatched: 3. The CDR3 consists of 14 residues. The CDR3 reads CASRRGQTNEKLFF. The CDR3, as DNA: TGCGCCAGCAGAAGGGGACAGACTAATGAAAAACTGTTTTTT. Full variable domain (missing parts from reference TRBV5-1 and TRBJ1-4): KAGVTQTPRYLIKTRGQQVTLSCSPISGHRSVSWYQQTPGQGLQFLFEYFSETQRNKGNFPGRFSGRQFSNSRSEMNVSTLELGDSALYLCASRRGQTNEKLFFGSGTQLSVL.

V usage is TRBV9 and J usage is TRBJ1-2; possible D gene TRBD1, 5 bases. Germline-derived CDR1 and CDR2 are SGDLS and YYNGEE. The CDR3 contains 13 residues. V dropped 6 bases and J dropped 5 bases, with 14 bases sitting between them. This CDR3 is CASTRAGSYGYTF. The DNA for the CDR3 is TGTGCCAGCACCAGGGCCGGGTCATATGGCTACACCTTC.

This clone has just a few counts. The CDR3 region is CASSLVPGGGYTF. In nucleotides, the CDR3 is TGCGCCAGCAGCTTGGTTCCAGGGGGAGGCTACACCTTC. J is TRBJ1-2 and V is TRBV5-1; 7 positions match TRBD1. Germline lookup yields CDR1 SGHRS and CDR2 YFSETQ. The CDR3 runs to 13 residues. V shed 0 bases, J shed 8 bases, and the junction held 4 bases outside the gene matches.

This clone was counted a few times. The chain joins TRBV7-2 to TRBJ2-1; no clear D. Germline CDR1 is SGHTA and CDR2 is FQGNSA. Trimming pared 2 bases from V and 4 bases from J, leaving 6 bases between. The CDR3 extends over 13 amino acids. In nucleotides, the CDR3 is TGTGCCAGCAGCTTACAGCTATACAATGAGCAGTTCTTC. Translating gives CASSLQLYNEQFF.

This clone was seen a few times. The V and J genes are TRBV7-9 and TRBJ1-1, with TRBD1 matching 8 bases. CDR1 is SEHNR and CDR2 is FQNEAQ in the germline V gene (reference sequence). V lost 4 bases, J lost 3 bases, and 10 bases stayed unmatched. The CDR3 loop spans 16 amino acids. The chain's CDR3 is CASSSPLDRADTEAFF. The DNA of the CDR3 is TGTGCCAGCAGCTCCCCCTTGGACAGGGCGGACACTGAAGCTTTCTTT.